This T cell receptor (beta chain) was obtained from a study of identifying expanded T cells in peripheral blood. The CDR3 length is 11 residues. V shed 6 bases, J shed 8 bases, and the junction held 3 bases outside the gene matches. CDR1 and CDR2 from the germline V gene are SGHAT and FQNNGV. Libraries were prepared by immunoSEQ multiplex PCR; TCRdb keeps only in-frame clonotypes and omits some of them. The sample includes approximately 58,000 clones, approximately 89% of them seen just once. V usage is TRBV11-2 and J usage is TRBJ1-1; 7 bases line up with TRBD1. The sequence was collected from a person aged 18 to 70 in good health. Sequencing used blood. Here the CDR3 reads CASSPGQEAFF. CDR3 DNA sequence: TGTGCCAGCAGTCCGGGACAGGAAGCTTTCTTT.